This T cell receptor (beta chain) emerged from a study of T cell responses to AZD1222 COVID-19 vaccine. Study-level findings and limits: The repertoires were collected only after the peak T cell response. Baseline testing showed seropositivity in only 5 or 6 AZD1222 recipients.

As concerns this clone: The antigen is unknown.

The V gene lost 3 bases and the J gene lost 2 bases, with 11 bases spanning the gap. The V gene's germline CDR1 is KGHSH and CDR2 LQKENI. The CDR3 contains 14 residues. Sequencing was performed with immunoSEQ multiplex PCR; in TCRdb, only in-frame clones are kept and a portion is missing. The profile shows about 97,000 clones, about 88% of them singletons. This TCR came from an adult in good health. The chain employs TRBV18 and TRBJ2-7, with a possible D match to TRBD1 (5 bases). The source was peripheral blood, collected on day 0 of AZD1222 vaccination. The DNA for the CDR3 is TGTGCCAGCTCACCCCCCGCAGGGACCTACGAGCAGTACTTC. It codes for CASSPPAGTYEQYF.